This T cell receptor beta chain came from a study of blood T cell repertoires in COVID-19. Study as a whole: COVID-19 samples, acute and convalescent, were from the United States, Italy and Spain.

Sequencing used immunoSEQ multiplex PCR; TCRdb keeps in-frame clones, though not all of them. The table has tens of thousands of clones, 88% seen once. The clonotype originates from a woman at least 80 years old with active COVID-19. The sequenced sample consisted of peripheral blood.

Here the CDR3 DNA reads TGTGCCACCAGCAGTACTACGCGCGGTCCCAGCGAAGCTTTCTTT. Amino acids: CATSSTTRGPSEAFF. The chain has TRBV15 and TRBJ1-1; D uncertain. CDR1 and CDR2 (germline): LNHNV, YYDKDF (reference sequence). CDR3 length equals 15 residues. Trimming pared 3 bases from V and 8 bases from J, leaving 19 bases between.